This T cell receptor beta chain was found in a study of blood T cell repertoires in COVID-19. Whole-study context: PBMCs, B-cell-depleted T cells, or T cells provided the cDNA or gDNA that made up the material.

Clones were read by immunoSEQ multiplex PCR, and TCRdb kept only the in-frame ones, dropping some. The top ten clones hold about 28% of a sample with under 150,000 clones, about 91% of them seen once. Germline V gene lookup returns CDR1 SGHTA and CDR2 FQGNSA. V was trimmed by 2 bases and J by 3 bases, leaving 14 bases between them. This CDR3 comprises 15 residues. Sequencing used peripheral blood. The receptor's source is a human donor in a cohort sampled during active COVID-19. The chain couples TRBV7-2 to TRBJ2-7, with unresolved D. The CDR3 nucleotides are TGTGCCAGCAGCTTATCCCCTTCTAGTCACTACGAGCAGTACTTC. It specifies CASSLSPSSHYEQYF.